These 14 T cell receptor beta chains originate from one sample sequenced in a study of human T cells and chemical hapten exposure. TCRdb analysed the RACE reads with MiXCR anew, one entry per CDR3 protein. The table lists 140,000 or so distinct CDR3 sequences, roughly 12% of them singletons. Time point specified: patch test 2, 6 weeks after DPC sensitization. Documented treatment: therapeutic diphenylcyclopropenone sensitization with weekly scalp DPC. Sample: whole blood, taken in connection with sensitization to the hapten diphenylcyclopropenone (DPC). All receptors derive from a woman aged 50 to 65 with alopecia areata. Some clones in this sample may be carry-over from other donors' samples.

This clonotype was picked up many times. The chain joins TRBV20-1 to TRBJ1-5, with unresolved D. V lost 0 bases and J 3 bases, leaving 12 bases between the germline ends. CDR1 is DFQATT and CDR2 is SNEGSKA in the germline V gene (reference sequence). CDR3 size: 15 residues. CDR3 DNA sequence: TGCAGTGCTAGAGACCTAGGACGGGTCAATCAGCCCCAGCATTTT. It specifies CSARDLGRVNQPQHF.

The gene calls are TRBV12-3 or TRBV12-4 and TRBJ2-1, with TRBD1 matching over 10 bases. With 6 bases clipped from V and 0 bases from J, the junction kept 2 bases outside the gene matches. The CDR3 totals 15 residues. The DNA for the CDR3 is TGTGCCAGCAGGGGGACAGGGGCCTCCTACAATGAGCAGTTCTTC. The encoded protein is CASRGTGASYNEQFF.

This clonotype was detected a few times. The rearrangement links TRBV6-4 to TRBJ1-5, with D tentatively TRBD1 (5 bases). Germline V gene sequence: CDR1 MRHNA, CDR2 SNTAGT. This CDR3 is 13 amino acids long. V was pared by 4 bases and J by 6 bases, with 10 bases between. The DNA of the CDR3 is TGTGCCAGCAGTGTGGGGGGGGGTCAGCCCCAGCATTTT. As protein: CASSVGGGQPQHF.

The table lists this clonotype with a few counts. The chain links TRBV29-1 to TRBJ2-7; D perhaps matches TRBD1 (6 bases). Per the germline V gene, CDR1 is SQVTM and CDR2 is ANQGSEA. With 1 base removed from V and 2 bases from J, the gap between germline ends came to 9 bases. The CDR3 length is 13 residues. CDR3 protein: CSVEGRGAYEQYF. DNA of the CDR3: TGCAGCGTTGAAGGCAGGGGAGCCTACGAGCAGTACTTC.

The V call is TRBV12-3 or TRBV12-4, the J call TRBJ1-5; a possible D gene is TRBD1 (5 bases). The CDR3 is 16 amino acids. V was cut by 5 bases and J by 3 bases, with 17 bases left in between. The CDR3 DNA follows: TGTGCCAGCAGTCCAGGAGGACTGGGGCACAATCAGCCCCAGCATTTT. It translates to CASSPGGLGHNQPQHF.

This clonotype was recorded a few times. This chain uses TRBV2 with TRBJ1-2; the D gene is possibly TRBD1 (5 bases). V was clipped by 3 bases and J by 6 bases, with 8 bases between them. Germline V gene lookup returns CDR1 SNHLY and CDR2 FYNNEI. The CDR3 is made up of 12 amino acids. In DNA form, the CDR3 reads TGTGCCAGCAGTGAGAGGGGAGATGGCTACACCTTC. The encoded protein is CASSERGDGYTF.

With respect to this clonotype: A much larger clone differs from this one at a single base, so this may be a read error. The CDR3 DNA is TGTGCCAACAGCTCCAGGAGGGCGGGAGGTGCCGGGGAGCTGTTTTTT. The encoded protein is CANSSRRAGGAGELFF. The J gene is TRBJ2-2, the V gene TRBV7-3; TRBD2 agrees at 8 bases. CDR1 and CDR2 (germline): SGHTA, FQGTGA. The CDR3 extends over 16 amino acids.

This clonotype was seen a single time. One end of the junction varies from germline; a read error may be responsible. The rearrangement uses TRBV20-1 and TRBJ2-1; 8 positions agree with TRBD2. The CDR3 length is 12 residues. In germline, CDR1 is DFQATT, CDR2 SNEGSKA (reference sequence). The CDR3 spells CSASSGGNERFF. CDR3 DNA: TGCAGTGCTTCCAGCGGGGGTAATGAGCGGTTCTTC.

In its sample, this clonotype was seen a few times. The genes are TRBV29-1 and TRBJ2-1; the match to TRBD1 covers 9 bases. The CDR3 covers 16 residues. Germline CDR1 SQVTM, CDR2 ANQGSEA. V lost 4 bases, J lost 7 bases, and 14 bases stayed unmatched. Here the CDR3 reads CSVAGTVDRGINEQFF. The CDR3 DNA follows: TGCAGCGTTGCGGGAACGGTGGACAGGGGAATAAATGAGCAGTTCTTC.

Details on this clonotype: Just one base apart from a much larger clone, this may be a read error. The chain joins TRBV4-2 to TRBJ2-1; D is possibly TRBD2 (6 bases). This CDR3 has 14 residues. Germline loops: CDR1 LGHNA, CDR2 YNFKEQ. Written as DNA, the CDR3 is TGTGGCAGCAGCCAAGAGACTAGAAACAATGAGCAGTTCTTC. Translated, it gives CGSSQETRNNEQFF.

The table lists this clonotype with many counts. This chain links TRBV4-1 with TRBJ2-7, with D maybe TRBD1 (6 bases). V gave up 3 bases and J gave up 5 bases, with 11 bases separating them. This CDR3 is 13 amino acids long. The germline CDR1 and CDR2 sequences are MGHRA and YSYEKL. CDR3 coding DNA: TGCGCCAGCAGCCACCCGGACAGAAACGAGCAGTACTTC. This gives the protein CASSHPDRNEQYF.

This chain joins TRBV9 and TRBJ1-1, with D possibly being TRBD1 (5 bases). The V and J ends lost 0 bases and 1 base respectively, with 7 bases between them. CDR3 length: 14 residues. Germline values: CDR1 SGDLS, CDR2 YYNGEE. DNA of the CDR3: TGTGCCAGCAGCGTAGCAACAGGGAACACTGAAGCTTTCTTT. Its protein product is CASSVATGNTEAFF.

V usage is TRBV3-1 and J usage is TRBJ2-7; 9 positions agree with TRBD2. The germline CDR1 and CDR2 sequences are LGHDT and YNNKEL (reference sequence). The CDR3 consists of 15 residues. V shed 4 bases, J shed 5 bases, and the junction held 9 bases outside the gene matches. The CDR3 coding sequence is TGTGCCAGCAGCCCAGGAGGCGGGGGGGTCCACGAGCAGTACTTC. Its translation is CASSPGGGGVHEQYF.

Only a few counts were recorded for this clonotype. This sequence joins TRBV7-2 and TRBJ2-3; TRBD2 agrees at 9 bases. V was pared by 0 bases and J by 5 bases, with 9 bases of the junction left unmatched. CDR3 size: 17 residues. Germline lookup yields CDR1 SGHTA and CDR2 FQGNSA. CDR3 nucleotide sequence: TGTGCCAGCAGCTTAGCGGGCTCGGGCGGGAGGGAAGATACGCAGTATTTT. Protein: CASSLAGSGGREDTQYF.